A selection of T cell receptor beta chains follows, all from one sample in a study of identical twins. TCRdb re-called the 5' RACE reads through MiXCR, storing one row per CDR3 protein. The sample lists hundreds of thousands of distinct CDR3 sequences; 21% were seen once. These records were also assigned to another study, of T cells expressing NK-cell markers.

Specimen: PBMCs. Receptor source: a woman in her late teens or twenties in good health. CDR3s include the opening cysteine and the closing phenylalanine or tryptophan. D genes are given only for firm matches. The listing skips clone size in some rows; elsewhere it reads once, few, many or a size class.

D gene: TRBD1; J gene: TRBJ2-2; V gene: TRBV10-2; clone size: NA; CDR3 DNA: TGCGCCAGCAGCGCCGGGACAGGGGGCTCGATCACCGGGGAGCTGTTTTTT; CDR3 protein: CASSAGTGGSITGELFF
D gene: TRBD1; J gene: TRBJ2-1; V gene: TRBV12-3/TRBV12-4; clone size: many; CDR3 DNA: TGTGCCAGCAGTTTTTCGGACAGGGGTAATGAGCAGTTCTTC; CDR3 protein: CASSFSDRGNEQFF
D gene: TRBD2; J gene: TRBJ2-7; V gene: TRBV5-5; clone size: NA; CDR3 DNA: TGTGCCAGCAGCCCAAGACTAGCGGGAGACGAGCAGTACTTC; CDR3 protein: CASSPRLAGDEQYF
D gene: TRBD2; J gene: TRBJ2-1; V gene: TRBV10-3; clone size: many; CDR3 DNA: TGTGCCACGGGACTAGCGGGAGCCAATGAGCAGTTCTTC; CDR3 protein: CATGLAGANEQFF
D gene: TRBD1; J gene: TRBJ1-1; V gene: TRBV20-1; clone size: NA; CDR3 DNA: TGCAGTGCTAGGCACCAGGGGGCAGGGGCTTTCTTT; CDR3 protein: CSARHQGAGAFF
D gene: NA; J gene: TRBJ2-2; V gene: TRBV2; clone size: NA; CDR3 DNA: TGTGCCAGCGGGAGACCCAGGAACACCGGGGAGCTGTTTTTT; CDR3 protein: CASGRPRNTGELFF
D gene: NA; J gene: TRBJ1-1; V gene: TRBV29-1; clone size: NA; CDR3 DNA: TGCAGCGTTGAGGGTGTGACAGCGTCCCCCACTGAAGCTTTCTTT; CDR3 protein: CSVEGVTASPTEAFF
D gene: TRBD2; J gene: TRBJ2-5; V gene: TRBV7-2; clone size: few; CDR3 DNA: TGTGCCAGCAGCTTAGACGGGGGGGTCGGGACCCAGTACTTC; CDR3 protein: CASSLDGGVGTQYF
D gene: TRBD1; J gene: TRBJ2-3; V gene: TRBV4-3; clone size: many; CDR3 DNA: TGCGCCAGCAGCCCACGACAGGGGACAGATACGCAGTATTTT; CDR3 protein: CASSPRQGTDTQYF
D gene: TRBD1; J gene: TRBJ2-5; V gene: TRBV3-1; clone size: NA; CDR3 DNA: TGTGCCAGCAGCTCGATACAGGGGAAAGAGACCCAGTACTTC; CDR3 protein: CASSSIQGKETQYF
D gene: NA; J gene: TRBJ2-1; V gene: TRBV10-3; clone size: few; CDR3 DNA: TGTGCCATCAGTGCGGACAGAAACAATGAGCAGTTCTTC; CDR3 protein: CAISADRNNEQFF
D gene: NA; J gene: TRBJ2-7; V gene: TRBV12-3/TRBV12-4; clone size: few; CDR3 DNA: TGTGCCAGCAGCTTTGGGGGGTTCGAGCAGTACTTC; CDR3 protein: CASSFGGFEQYF
D gene: NA; J gene: TRBJ1-5; V gene: TRBV5-6; clone size: many; CDR3 DNA: TGTGCCAGCACCCTACGGGGGCAATATCAGCCCCAGCATTTT; CDR3 protein: CASTLRGQYQPQHF
D gene: NA; J gene: TRBJ1-1; V gene: TRBV20-1; clone size: few; CDR3 DNA: TGCAGTGCTAGGCCCCCGGGGCAGCCACGCACTGAAGCTTTCTTT; CDR3 protein: CSARPPGQPRTEAFF
D gene: NA; J gene: TRBJ2-3; V gene: TRBV12-3/TRBV12-4; clone size: NA; CDR3 DNA: TGTGCCAGCAGTCGATTTAGCTCGGACCCCGAAAGCACAGATACGCAGTATTTT; CDR3 protein: CASSRFSSDPESTDTQYF
D gene: NA; J gene: TRBJ1-5; V gene: TRBV29-1; clone size: NA; CDR3 DNA: TGCAGCGTTGCTCGGTATAGCAATCAGCCCCAGCATTTT; CDR3 protein: CSVARYSNQPQHF
D gene: TRBD2; J gene: TRBJ2-3; V gene: TRBV5-1; clone size: few; CDR3 DNA: TGCGCCAGCAGCACGGGGCCCGGGACTAGTGATTTCGGTACGCAGTATTTT; CDR3 protein: CASSTGPGTSDFGTQYF
D gene: NA; J gene: TRBJ2-1; V gene: TRBV29-1; clone size: few; CDR3 DNA: TGCAGCGTGTCTACTGGATACAATGAGCAGTTCTTC; CDR3 protein: CSVSTGYNEQFF